Sequencing of this T cell receptor beta chain was carried out in a study of shared clonotypes between healthy human individuals. The naive CD8 fraction comprised CD45RO-negative cells positively selected for CCR7 and excluded terminally differentiated effector memory CD45RA+ cells. This CDR3 spans 13 amino acids. Germline V gives CDR1 MDHEN, CDR2 SYDVKM. Trimming stripped 4 bases from V and 9 bases from J, with 10 bases between. In the source study's methods: For the immunoSEQ data, sequences were junction-only without quality scores, so filtering differed. The data were produced by immunoSEQ multiplex PCR, yet TCRdb's version contains in-frame clones alone and is incomplete. V and J calls and clone size are those listed in that table; D and trimming were worked out from the DNA. The sample contains just over 2,000,000 clones, about 94% of which appear only once.

The clonotype comes from a man between 18 and 35 years old in good health. The chain employs TRBV28 and TRBJ1-6; a weak D match, TRBD1 (5 bases). The sequencing sample was made of naive CD8+ T cells sorted from blood. The DNA of the CDR3 is TGTGCCAGCAGTTCTAGGGGAAGTTCACCCCTCCACTTT. Its translation is CASSSRGSSPLHF.